The clone carrying this T cell receptor beta chain was seen only once. Its antigen is still unknown. This sample also contains other DNA sequences that code for the same CDR3. This record belongs to a study of shared clonotypes between healthy human individuals. On the study more broadly: Per donor, three plates held CD4 naive cells, three held CD4 memory, two held CD8 naive and one held CD8 memory.

Study-wide results and limits: Naive subsets generally had larger estimated richness than memory subsets.

Deletions cut 1 base from V and 2 bases from J, with 8 bases between. The germline V gene encodes CDR1 SGHRS and CDR2 YFSETQ. CDR3 length: 14 residues. Profiling relied on immunoSEQ multiplex PCR, and the TCRdb table lists in-frame clones only, not all of them. The data contain 2.3 million or so clones, approximately 95% of them singletons. The sequencing sample was made of naive CD4+ T cells from PBMCs. The subset denotes: CD45RA+ positively selected. The J gene is TRBJ2-3, the V gene TRBV5-1, with unresolved D. This sequence was found in a man between 18 and 35 years old in good health. Some clones in this sample may be carry-over from other donors' samples. The CDR3: CASSLIASTDTQYF. DNA of the CDR3: TGCGCCAGCAGCTTGATCGCCTCCACAGATACGCAGTATTTT.